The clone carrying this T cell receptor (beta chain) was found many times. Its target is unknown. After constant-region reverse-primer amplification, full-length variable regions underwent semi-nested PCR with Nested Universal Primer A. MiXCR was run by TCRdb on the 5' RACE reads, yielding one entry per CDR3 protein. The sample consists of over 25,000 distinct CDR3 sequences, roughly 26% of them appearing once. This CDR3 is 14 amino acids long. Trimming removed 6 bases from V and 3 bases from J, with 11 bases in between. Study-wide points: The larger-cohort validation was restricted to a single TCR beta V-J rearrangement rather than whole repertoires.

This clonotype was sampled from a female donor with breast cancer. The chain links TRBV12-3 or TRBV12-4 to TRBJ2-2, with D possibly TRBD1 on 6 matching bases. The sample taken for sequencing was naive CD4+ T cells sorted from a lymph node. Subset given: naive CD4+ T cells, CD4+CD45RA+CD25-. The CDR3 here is CASSARQDTGELFF. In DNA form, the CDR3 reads TGTGCCAGCAGCGCCAGACAGGACACCGGGGAGCTGTTTTTT.